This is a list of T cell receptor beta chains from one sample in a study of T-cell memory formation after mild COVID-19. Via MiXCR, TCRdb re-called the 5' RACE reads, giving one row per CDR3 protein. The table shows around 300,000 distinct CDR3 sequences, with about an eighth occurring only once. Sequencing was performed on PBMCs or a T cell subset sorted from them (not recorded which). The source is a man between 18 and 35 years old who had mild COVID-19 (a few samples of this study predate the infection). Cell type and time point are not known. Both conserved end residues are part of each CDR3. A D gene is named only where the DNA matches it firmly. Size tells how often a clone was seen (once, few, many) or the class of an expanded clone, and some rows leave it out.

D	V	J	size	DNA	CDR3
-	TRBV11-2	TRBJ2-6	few	TGTGCCAGCAGCTTATATAGGTCTGGGGCCAACGTCCTGACTTTC	CASSLYRSGANVLTF
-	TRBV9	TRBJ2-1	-	TGTGCCAGCAGCGACCGGGACATAGAAACAAGCTCCTACAATGAGCAGTTCTTC	CASSDRDIETSSYNEQFF
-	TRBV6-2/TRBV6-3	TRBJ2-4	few	TGTGCCAGCACTAATAACTTGGCAGGGACCAAAAACATTCAGTACTTC	CASTNNLAGTKNIQYF
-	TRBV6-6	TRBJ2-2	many	TGTGCCAGCAGACTTCAGGGTACCGGGGAGCTGTTTTTT	CASRLQGTGELFF
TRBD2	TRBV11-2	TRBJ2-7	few	TGTGCCAGCAGCTTAGCAGCACGGGGGGTTGGGTACGAGCAGTACTTC	CASSLAARGVGYEQYF
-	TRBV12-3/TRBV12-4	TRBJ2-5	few	TGTGCCAGCAGTTTGGCCCAGGGGAAAGAGACCCAGTACTTC	CASSLAQGKETQYF
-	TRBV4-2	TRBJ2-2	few	TGTGCCAGCAGCTCCGGTGGTGGGGCGGACACCGGGGAGCTGTTTTTT	CASSSGGGADTGELFF
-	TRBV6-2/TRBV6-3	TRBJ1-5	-	TGTGCCAGCACCAGGACGGGTATAGAGCAGCCCCAGCATTTT	CASTRTGIEQPQHF
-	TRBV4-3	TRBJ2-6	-	TGCGCCATCAGCCCAGGCAGCTCTGGGGCCAACGTCCTGACTTTC	CAISPGSSGANVLTF
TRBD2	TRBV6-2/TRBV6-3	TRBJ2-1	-	TGTGCCACAACTAGCGGCTCCTACAATGAGCAGTTCTTC	CATTSGSYNEQFF
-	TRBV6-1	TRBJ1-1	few	TGTGCCAGCAGGGCACGGGGGGCCGCTGAAGCTTTCTTT	CASRARGAAEAFF
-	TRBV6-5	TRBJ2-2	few	TGTGCCAGCAGTCCTACCGGGGGAAGGGCGAACACCGGGGAGCTGTTTTTT	CASSPTGGRANTGELFF
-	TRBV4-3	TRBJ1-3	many	TGCGCCAGCAGCCAAGACAGGGTAAAAACTGGAAACACCATATATTTT	CASSQDRVKTGNTIYF
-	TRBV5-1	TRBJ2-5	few	TGCGCCAGCAGCATCCAGGGGTTTCAAGAGACCCAGTACTTC	CASSIQGFQETQYF
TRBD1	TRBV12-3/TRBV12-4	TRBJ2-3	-	TGTGCCAGCACCTGGACAGGGGGCCTCAGTTGGCAGTATTTT	CASTWTGGLSWQYF
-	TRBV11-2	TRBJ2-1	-	TGTGCCAGCAGCGATACCAGGCTAAATGAGCAGTTCTTC	CASSDTRLNEQFF
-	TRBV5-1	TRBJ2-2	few	TGCGCCAGCAGCTACCGGACGGAGAACACCGGGGAGCTGTTTTTT	CASSYRTENTGELFF
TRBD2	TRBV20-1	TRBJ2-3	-	TGCAGTGCTAGCCAGACTAGCGGGGTTGGGGATACGCAGTATTTT	CSASQTSGVGDTQYF
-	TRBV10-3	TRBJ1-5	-	TGTGCCATCAGTGACCCACAGGGCGGTCAGCCCCAGCATTTT	CAISDPQGGQPQHF